The rows below give T cell receptor beta chains drawn from one sample of a study. MiXCR was run by TCRdb on the RT-PCR reads, yielding one entry per CDR3 protein. The sample has 650,000 to 800,000 distinct CDR3 sequences, over 12% seen once. Sequenced input: memory CD4+ T cells from blood. These TCRs come from a female donor in good health, serving as a healthy control. Each CDR3 is given with its conserved first and last residue. The D gene is left open where the match is weak. Not every row has a clone size; where given, it reads once, few, many or a size class.

>TRBJ1-6|TRBV6-6|few|NA
TGTGCCAGCAGTTACGAAAACAGGTTGGCACCCCTCCACTTT
CASSYENRLAPLHF
>TRBJ1-6|TRBV6-1|NA|TRBD1
TGTGCCAGCAGTGAAGCGACCTCGGGACAGGGGGCTTCACCCCTCCACTTT
CASSEATSGQGASPLHF
>TRBJ1-1|TRBV20-1|NA|NA
TGCAGTGCTAGAATGGGAGGGAACACTGAAGCTTTCTTT
CSARMGGNTEAFF
>TRBJ2-7|TRBV5-1|NA|NA
TGCGCCAGCAGCCCGGAGGGGGATTCTGCCTACGAGCAGTACTTC
CASSPEGDSAYEQYF
>TRBJ2-7|TRBV6-1|NA|NA
TGTGCCAGCAAAAGGGACACTTCCTACGAGCAGTACTTC
CASKRDTSYEQYF
>TRBJ2-3|TRBV7-3|NA|TRBD1
TGTGCCAGCAGCCCGACGGACAGGGGCACAGATACGCAGTATTTT
CASSPTDRGTDTQYF
>TRBJ2-7|TRBV25-1|few|NA
TGTGCCAGCAGTCAGGTAGAGCAGTACTTC
CASSQVEQYF
>TRBJ1-2|TRBV6-5|NA|NA
TGTGCCAGCAGTAAACCGGGCCCCTCCGGCTATGGCTACACCTTC
CASSKPGPSGYGYTF
>TRBJ1-2|TRBV29-1|many|NA
TGCAGCGGGAAGACGGACGGCCTAAACGGCTACACCTTC
CSGKTDGLNGYTF
>TRBJ2-3|TRBV30|NA|TRBD1
TGTGCCTGGAGCGTACCCGACAGGGGGGACACAGATACGCAGTATTTT
CAWSVPDRGDTDTQYF
>TRBJ2-1|TRBV28|few|NA
TGTGCCAGCAGTACCCGCTTCCGCGGACCTGCGAAGGATGAGCAGTTCTTC
CASSTRFRGPAKDEQFF
>TRBJ2-7|TRBV30|few|TRBD2
TGTGCCTGGAGTCGCGGGGGGGTTTTCGCGCAGTACTTC
CAWSRGGVFAQYF
>TRBJ2-5|TRBV20-1|few|TRBD2
TGCAGTGCTAGAGGTCTAGCGGGAGGGCCAGGAGAGACCCAGTACTTC
CSARGLAGGPGETQYF
>TRBJ1-4|TRBV20-1|NA|NA
TGCAGTGCTAGAGCGGAGGGTGAAAAACTGTTTTTT
CSARAEGEKLFF
>TRBJ2-5|TRBV7-9|few|NA
TGTGCCAGCAGCTTCTCCCGGGGCTTGGGGCAAGAGACCCAGTACTTC
CASSFSRGLGQETQYF
>TRBJ2-3|TRBV14|NA|NA
TGTGCCAGCAGCCAAGTCAGGGGGGCCACGCAGTATTTT
CASSQVRGATQYF
>TRBJ2-7|TRBV18|NA|NA
TGTGCCAGCTCACCCCCAGGGGCCTTCACCTACGAGCAGTACTTC
CASSPPGAFTYEQYF
>TRBJ1-1|TRBV28|NA|NA
TGTGCCAGCACCGTCGACAGTTTGAACACTGAAGCTTTCTTT
CASTVDSLNTEAFF
>TRBJ1-1|TRBV30|few|NA
TGTGCCTGGAGTGTAAAGCGTATGAACACTGAAGCTTTCTTT
CAWSVKRMNTEAFF
>TRBJ2-7|TRBV7-2|many|NA
TGTGCCAGCAGCAAACCAGGAAGGGAGCAGTACTTC
CASSKPGREQYF
>TRBJ2-7|TRBV12-3/TRBV12-4|many|NA
TGTGCCAGCAGTTTGAGGCGGGATTATACCTACGAGCAGTACTTC
CASSLRRDYTYEQYF
>TRBJ2-3|TRBV28|NA|TRBD2
TGTGCCAGCAGAGCTCCGGGACTAGCGGGACACGGCACAGATACGCAGTATTTT
CASRAPGLAGHGTDTQYF
>TRBJ2-1|TRBV7-2|many|NA
TGTGCCAGCAGCTTAGAGCGAGCGAGCTACAATGAGCAGTTCTTC
CASSLERASYNEQFF
>TRBJ1-4|TRBV12-3/TRBV12-4|few|NA
TGTGCCAGCAGTTCCTCCAGGGTTTGGACTAATGAAAAACTGTTTTTT
CASSSSRVWTNEKLFF
>TRBJ1-3|TRBV27|few|TRBD1
TGTGCCAGCAAGACAGGGGCCTCTGGAAACACCATATATTTT
CASKTGASGNTIYF
>TRBJ1-6|TRBV20-1|few|NA
TGCAGTGCTAGAGGGATACGAGAGGCAGCCCTCCACTTT
CSARGIREAALHF
>TRBJ2-7|TRBV3-1|NA|NA
TGTGCCAGCAGCCAACAAGGAAGGCCGGTCGAGCAGTACTTC
CASSQQGRPVEQYF
>TRBJ2-5|TRBV30|NA|NA
TGTGCCTGGAGTGGAGGTTTCGAGACCCAGTACTTC
CAWSGGFETQYF
>TRBJ2-7|TRBV7-2|many|NA
TGTGCCAGCAGCTCGGCTACCTACGAGCAGTACTTC
CASSSATYEQYF
>TRBJ2-2|TRBV3-1|NA|NA
TGTGCCAGCACTACCGGGGGCGCGGTCGGGGAGCTGTTTTTT
CASTTGGAVGELFF
>TRBJ2-7|TRBV11-2|few|NA
TGTGCCAGCAGCTTAAGTGGGAGTGAGGTCTACGAGCAGTACTTC
CASSLSGSEVYEQYF
>TRBJ1-2|TRBV5-1|few|NA
TGCGCCACCCTCCCGGAGGGGTTTTGGAGTGGCTACACCTTC
CATLPEGFWSGYTF
>TRBJ2-5|TRBV20-1|many|NA
TGCAGTGCTAGAGATCAGGCGGAGACCCAGTACTTC
CSARDQAETQYF
>TRBJ2-1|TRBV7-3|few|TRBD1
TGTGCCAGCAGCTTAGACCCCGGGACAGGGGGCTCGAATGAGCAGTTCTTC
CASSLDPGTGGSNEQFF
>TRBJ2-7|TRBV20-1|many|TRBD2
TGCAGTGCTAGAGCTTCTAGCGGGAGGGTTGGGACCTACGAGCAGTACTTC
CSARASSGRVGTYEQYF
>TRBJ1-5|TRBV4-3|few|NA
TGCGCCAGCAGCCAAGGGGTAGGCGGCAATCAGCCCCAGCATTTT
CASSQGVGGNQPQHF
>TRBJ1-2|TRBV20-1|many|NA
TGCAGTGCCTCGGGGGCCTGGGGCTACACCTTC
CSASGAWGYTF
>TRBJ1-1|TRBV7-2|many|NA
TGTGCCAGCAGCCCAGGACCGAGGAACACTGAAGCTTTCTTT
CASSPGPRNTEAFF
>TRBJ1-1|TRBV7-9|NA|NA
TGTGCCAGCAGATACGTCGGGGAGAACACTGAAGCTTTCTTT
CASRYVGENTEAFF
>TRBJ2-1|TRBV11-3|NA|TRBD1
TGTGCCAGCAGCCCAGAGGGACAGGGGTGGAATGAGCAGTTCTTC
CASSPEGQGWNEQFF
>TRBJ2-1|TRBV5-5|many|TRBD1
TGTGCCAGCAGCTGGACCGGGACAGGGATCTACAATGAGCAGTTCTTC
CASSWTGTGIYNEQFF
>TRBJ2-1|TRBV7-3|many|NA
TGTGCCAGCAGCTTAACCTCAACCTCCGGGACACGAGAGCAGTTCTTC
CASSLTSTSGTREQFF
>TRBJ1-2|TRBV6-5|many|NA
TGTGCCAGCGGTCAGCCGGGTCAGACTCCCTATGGCTACACCTTC
CASGQPGQTPYGYTF
>TRBJ2-7|TRBV4-3|NA|NA
TGCGCCAGCAGCCAAGACCCGGGGGTCTTGCAGTACTTC
CASSQDPGVLQYF
>TRBJ2-1|TRBV30|few|NA
TGTGCCTGGAGTGGGAGTAGCGGCTCCTACAATGAGCAGTTCTTC
CAWSGSSGSYNEQFF
>TRBJ2-7|TRBV15|few|NA
TGTGCCACCAGCCGGAGAGGACAGCACGAGCAGTACTTC
CATSRRGQHEQYF
>TRBJ1-1|TRBV12-3/TRBV12-4|few|TRBD1
TGTGCCAGCACCCTGACAGGGCGCGACACTGAAGCTTTCTTT
CASTLTGRDTEAFF
>TRBJ1-1|TRBV28|few|NA
TGTGCCAGCAGTTTCTTCGCAGGGAGGTACACTGAAGCTTTCTTT
CASSFFAGRYTEAFF
>TRBJ1-5|TRBV6-1|NA|NA
TGTGCCAGCAGGGATAGGGGGGAGCCCCAGCATTTT
CASRDRGEPQHF